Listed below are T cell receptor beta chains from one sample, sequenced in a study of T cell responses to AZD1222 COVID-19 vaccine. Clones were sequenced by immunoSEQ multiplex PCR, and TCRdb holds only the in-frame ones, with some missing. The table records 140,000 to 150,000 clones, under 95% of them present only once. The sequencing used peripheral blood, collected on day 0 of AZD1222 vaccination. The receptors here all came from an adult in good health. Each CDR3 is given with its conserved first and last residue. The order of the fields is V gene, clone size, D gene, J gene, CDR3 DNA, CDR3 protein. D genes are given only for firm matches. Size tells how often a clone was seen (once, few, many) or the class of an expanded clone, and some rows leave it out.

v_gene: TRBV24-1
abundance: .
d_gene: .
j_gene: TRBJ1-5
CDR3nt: TGTGCCACCAGTGACCCGACAACGGATCAGCCCCAGCATTTT
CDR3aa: CATSDPTTDQPQHF

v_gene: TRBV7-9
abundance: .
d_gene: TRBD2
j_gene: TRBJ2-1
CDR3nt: TGTGCCAGCAGCTTAGTATCTAGCGGGAGGGTTGAGCAGTTCTTC
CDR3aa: CASSLVSSGRVEQFF

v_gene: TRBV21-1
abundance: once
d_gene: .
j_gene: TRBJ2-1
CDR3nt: TGTGCCAGCAGACCCCTCCCCGGCAATGAGCAGTTCTTC
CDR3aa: CASRPLPGNEQFF

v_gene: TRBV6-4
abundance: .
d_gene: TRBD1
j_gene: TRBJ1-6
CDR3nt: TGTGCCAGCAGTGCAACTAACAGGGGTTCACCCCTCCACTTT
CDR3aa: CASSATNRGSPLHF

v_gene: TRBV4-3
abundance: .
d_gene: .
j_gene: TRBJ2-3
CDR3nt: TGCGCCAGCAGCCAAGATTTCCCTGGGAGGACAGATACGCAGTATTTT
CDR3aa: CASSQDFPGRTDTQYF

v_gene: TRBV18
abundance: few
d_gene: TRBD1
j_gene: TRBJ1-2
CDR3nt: TGTGCCAGCTCACCGCTTCCCGGGACAGGGGTAGATGGCTACACCTTC
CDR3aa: CASSPLPGTGVDGYTF

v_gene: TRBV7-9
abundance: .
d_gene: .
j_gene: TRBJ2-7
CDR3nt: TGTGCCAGCAGCTCCCTGTTGGGAGAGCAGTACTTC
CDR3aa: CASSSLLGEQYF

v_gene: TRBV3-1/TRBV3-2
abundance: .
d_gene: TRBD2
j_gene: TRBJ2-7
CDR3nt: TGTGCCAGCAGTCGGGGGGTCCAGAGCTCCTACGAGCAGTACTTC
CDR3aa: CASSRGVQSSYEQYF

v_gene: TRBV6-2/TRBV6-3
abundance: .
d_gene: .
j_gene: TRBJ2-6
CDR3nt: TGTGCCAGCAGTCCAGCGGGCTCTGGGGCCAACGTCCTGACTTTC
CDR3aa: CASSPAGSGANVLTF

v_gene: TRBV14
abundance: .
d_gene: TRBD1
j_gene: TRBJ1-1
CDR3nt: TGTGCCAGCAGCGCCCGAACAGGGGGGGACACTGAAGCTTTCTTT
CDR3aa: CASSARTGGDTEAFF

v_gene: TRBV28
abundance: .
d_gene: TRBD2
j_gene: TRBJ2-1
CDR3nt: TGTGCCAGCTTCCGTATGCCGGGGACTAGCGGGAGGTACTCCTACAATGAGCAGTTCTTC
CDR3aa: CASFRMPGTSGRYSYNEQFF

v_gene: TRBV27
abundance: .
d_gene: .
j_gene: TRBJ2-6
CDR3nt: TGTGCCAGCAGCTTCGGGGTGATTGGGGCCAACGTCCTGACTTTC
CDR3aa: CASSFGVIGANVLTF

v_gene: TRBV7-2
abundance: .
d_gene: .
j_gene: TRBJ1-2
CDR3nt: TGTGCCAGCAGGCCTGGAGGGCAGACCTATGGCTACACCTTC
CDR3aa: CASRPGGQTYGYTF

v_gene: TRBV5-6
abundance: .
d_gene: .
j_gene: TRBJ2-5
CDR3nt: TGTGCCAGCAGCTCGATCGGGTCCCAAGAGACCCAGTACTTC
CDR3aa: CASSSIGSQETQYF

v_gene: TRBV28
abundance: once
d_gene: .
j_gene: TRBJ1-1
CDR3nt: TGTGCCAGCACCCCTCGGTACAAGGACCCTCCAGCTTTCTTT
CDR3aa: CASTPRYKDPPAFF

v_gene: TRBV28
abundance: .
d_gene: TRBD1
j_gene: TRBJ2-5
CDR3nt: TGTGCCAGCAGTTTAGGGACAGGCCCCTGGGCTACCCAGTACTTC
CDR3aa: CASSLGTGPWATQYF

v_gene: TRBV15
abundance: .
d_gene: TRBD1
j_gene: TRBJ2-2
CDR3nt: TGTGCCACCGCTGGGGGAGACAGGGGCTACACCGGGGAGCTGTTTTTT
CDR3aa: CATAGGDRGYTGELFF

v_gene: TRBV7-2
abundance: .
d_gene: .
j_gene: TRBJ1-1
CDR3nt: TGTGCCAGCAGCTTAGCGCAGGGCTGGAACACTGAAGCTTTCTTT
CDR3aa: CASSLAQGWNTEAFF

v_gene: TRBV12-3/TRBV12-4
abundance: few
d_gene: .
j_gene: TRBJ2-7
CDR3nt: TGTGCCAGCAGCCGGGACACCTACGAGCAGTACTTC
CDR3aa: CASSRDTYEQYF

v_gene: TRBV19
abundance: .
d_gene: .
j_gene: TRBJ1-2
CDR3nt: TGTGCCAGTAGTATCCGGGACTATGGCTACACCTTC
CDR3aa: CASSIRDYGYTF

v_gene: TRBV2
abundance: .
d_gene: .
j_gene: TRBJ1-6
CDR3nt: TGTGCCAGCAGTGATTGGGGGGGTCGGGATAATTCACCCCTCCACTTT
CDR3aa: CASSDWGGRDNSPLHF

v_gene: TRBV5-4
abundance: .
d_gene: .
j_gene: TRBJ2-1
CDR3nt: TGTGCCAGCAGCTTACAGGGCCCCCGGAATGAGCAGTTCTTC
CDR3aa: CASSLQGPRNEQFF

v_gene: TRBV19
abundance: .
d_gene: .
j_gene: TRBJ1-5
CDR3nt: TGTGCCAGTAGGGGGAGGAGCAATCAGCCCCAGCATTTT
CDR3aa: CASRGRSNQPQHF

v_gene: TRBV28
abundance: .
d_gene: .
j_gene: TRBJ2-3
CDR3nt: TGTGCCAGCAGTTCCCCCTACGGCCGTTCGCAGTATTTT
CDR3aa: CASSSPYGRSQYF

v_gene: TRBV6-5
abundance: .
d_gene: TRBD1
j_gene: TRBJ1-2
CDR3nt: TGTGCCAGCACGGATTGGACAGGGAGGGGGGGCTACACCTTC
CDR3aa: CASTDWTGRGGYTF

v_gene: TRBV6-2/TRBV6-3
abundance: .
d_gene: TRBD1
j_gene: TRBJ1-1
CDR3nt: TGTGCCAGCAGTTACTCCAGGGGGGCAAACACTGAAGCTTTCTTT
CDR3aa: CASSYSRGANTEAFF

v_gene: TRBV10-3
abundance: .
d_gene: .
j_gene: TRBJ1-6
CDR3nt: TGTGCCATCAGTGGAGGACCGGCTGCACCCCTCCACTTT
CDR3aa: CAISGGPAAPLHF

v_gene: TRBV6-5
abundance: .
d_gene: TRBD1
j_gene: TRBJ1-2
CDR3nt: TGTGCCAGCAGTTACAGGAGGGGGCAAAATGGCTACACCTTC
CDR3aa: CASSYRRGQNGYTF

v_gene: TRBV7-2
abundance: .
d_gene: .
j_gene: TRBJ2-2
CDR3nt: TGTGCCAGCAGCGCCACACGAGCCACCGGGGAGCTGTTTTTT
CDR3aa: CASSATRATGELFF

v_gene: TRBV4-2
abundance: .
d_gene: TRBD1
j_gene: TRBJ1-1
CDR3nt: TGTGCCAGCAGCCAGGCCCTCGACAGGGGGTGGACTGAAGCTTTCTTT
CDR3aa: CASSQALDRGWTEAFF

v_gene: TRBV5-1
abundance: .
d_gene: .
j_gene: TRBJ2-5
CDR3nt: TGCGCCAGCACAGGGGAAGAGACCCAGTACTTC
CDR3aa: CASTGEETQYF

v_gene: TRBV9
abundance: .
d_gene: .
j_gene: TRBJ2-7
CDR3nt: TGTGCCAGCAGCGTGCTAGCTAGCACTGTCTATGAGCAGTACTTC
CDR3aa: CASSVLASTVYEQYF

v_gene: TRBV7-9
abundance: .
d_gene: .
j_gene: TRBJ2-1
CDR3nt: TGTGCCAGCAGCTTGAAAGGGGGGAACAATGAGCAGTTCTTC
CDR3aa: CASSLKGGNNEQFF

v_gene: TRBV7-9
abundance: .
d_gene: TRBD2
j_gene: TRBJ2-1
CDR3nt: TGTGCCAGTGCCGTAGCGGGGGGTAATGAGCAGTTCTTC
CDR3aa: CASAVAGGNEQFF

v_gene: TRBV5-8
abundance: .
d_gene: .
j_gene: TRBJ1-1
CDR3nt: TGTGCCAGCAGCTTGGACTTGGGCACTGAAGCTTTCTTT
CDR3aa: CASSLDLGTEAFF

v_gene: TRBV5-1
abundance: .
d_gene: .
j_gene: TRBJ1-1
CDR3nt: TGCGCCTCATTTGGGGGCAACGCTGAAGCTTTCTTT
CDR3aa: CASFGGNAEAFF

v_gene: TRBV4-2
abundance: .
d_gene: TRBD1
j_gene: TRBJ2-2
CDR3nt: TGTGCCAGCAGCCAAGCTGAAAACAGGGGCGGGGAGCTGTTTTTT
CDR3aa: CASSQAENRGGELFF

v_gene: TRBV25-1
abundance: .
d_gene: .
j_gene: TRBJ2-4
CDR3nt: TGTGCCAGCAGTGAGCGGGGCCTGGGAAACATTCAGTACTTC
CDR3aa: CASSERGLGNIQYF

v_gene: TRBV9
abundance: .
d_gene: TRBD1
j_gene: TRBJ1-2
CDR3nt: TGTGCCAGCAGCACAACGACAGGGGGCTCTTTTGGCTACACCTTC
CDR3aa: CASSTTTGGSFGYTF

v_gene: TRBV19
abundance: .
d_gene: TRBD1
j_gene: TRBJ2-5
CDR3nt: TGTGCCAGTAGTATCTCCAGGGGGCGCGAGACCCAGTACTTC
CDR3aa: CASSISRGRETQYF

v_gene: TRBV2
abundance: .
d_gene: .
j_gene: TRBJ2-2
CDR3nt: TGTGCCAGCAGTGTTCAGGAATCCTACACCGGGGAGCTGTTTTTT
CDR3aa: CASSVQESYTGELFF

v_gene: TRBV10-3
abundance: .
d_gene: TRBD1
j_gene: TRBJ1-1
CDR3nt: TGTGCTAGCGGGACAGACAACACTGAAGCTTTCTTT
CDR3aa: CASGTDNTEAFF

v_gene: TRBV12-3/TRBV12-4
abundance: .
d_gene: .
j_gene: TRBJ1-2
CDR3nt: TGTGCCAGCAGTTTACAGGAAAGCTATGGCTACACCTTC
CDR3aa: CASSLQESYGYTF

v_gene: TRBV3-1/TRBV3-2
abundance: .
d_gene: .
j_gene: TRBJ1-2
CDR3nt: TGTGCCAGCAGCCAAGATAGAAATCGTGACTATGGCTACACCTTC
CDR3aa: CASSQDRNRDYGYTF

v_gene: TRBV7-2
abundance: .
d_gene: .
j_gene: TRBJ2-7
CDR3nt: TGTGCCAGCAGCTTAGGGGTAGGGCTCTCCTACGAGCAGTACTTC
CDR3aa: CASSLGVGLSYEQYF

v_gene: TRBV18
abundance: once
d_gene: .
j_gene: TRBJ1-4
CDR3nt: TGTGCCAGCTCACCCACCCGGGATATAACAACTAATGAAAAACTGTTTTTT
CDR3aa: CASSPTRDITTNEKLFF

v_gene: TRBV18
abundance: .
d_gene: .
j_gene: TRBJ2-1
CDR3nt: TGTGCCAGCTCGGGAGAGGTGTCCTACAATGAGCAGTTCTTC
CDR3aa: CASSGEVSYNEQFF

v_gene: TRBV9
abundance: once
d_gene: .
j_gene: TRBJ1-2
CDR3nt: TGTGCCAGCAGCCCCCGTTCCGTAAGGGACTATGGCTACACCTTC
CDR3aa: CASSPRSVRDYGYTF

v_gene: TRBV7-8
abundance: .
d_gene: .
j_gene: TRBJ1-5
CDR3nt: TGTGCCAGCAGCTTACAAGCCCAGCCCCAGCATTTT
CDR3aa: CASSLQAQPQHF

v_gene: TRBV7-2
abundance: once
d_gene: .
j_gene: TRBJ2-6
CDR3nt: TGTGCCAGCAGCTTTAGCCGGCAATCTGGGGCCAACGTCCTGACTTTC
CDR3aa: CASSFSRQSGANVLTF

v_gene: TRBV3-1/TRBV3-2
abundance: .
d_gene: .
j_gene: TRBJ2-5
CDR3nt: TGTGCCAGCAGCCACGCTCCTTGGGGCCAAGAGACCCAGTACTTC
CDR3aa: CASSHAPWGQETQYF

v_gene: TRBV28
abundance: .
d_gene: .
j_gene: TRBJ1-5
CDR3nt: TGTGCCAGCAGTTTAGCCGGGACAATCAATCAGCCCCAGCATTTT
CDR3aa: CASSLAGTINQPQHF